Described below is a single T cell receptor beta chain sequence and its context. The antigen is undetermined. This sample was included in a study of cytomegalovirus exposure and HLA in healthy donors. Overall study: In a previous analysis, around 110 million unique TCR beta sequences were found from 150 million to 200 million T cells.

PCR primers comprised 60 Vbeta and 13 Jbeta primers. As handled by the study authors: Roughly 11 million shared chains were among about 80 million unique TCR beta chains counted in a later analysis. Profiling relied on immunoSEQ multiplex PCR, and the TCRdb table lists in-frame clones only, not all of them. V and J calls plus clone size are reproduced from that table; the DNA served to infer D and trimming. The table shows about 120,000 clones, with roughly 69% occurring only once. The CDR3 has 17 amino acids. Points from the study as a whole: Cytomegalovirus association was listed for 170 or so TCR beta chains.

The genes are TRBV12-2 and TRBJ1-1. TRBV12-2 is listed as a pseudogene. This clonotype was sampled from a woman aged 35 to 49 in good health and CMV-seropositive. The sequenced material came from PBMCs. The CDR3 sequence: CASRLAEGGEENTEAFF. The CDR3 nucleotides are TGTGCAAGTCGCTTAGCGGAGGGAGGGGAGGAGAACACTGAAGCTTTCTTT.